This T cell receptor (beta chain) was identified in a study of blood T cell repertoires in COVID-19. Study-level information: COVID-19 samples collected from the United States, Italy and Spain covered acute and convalescent phases. Sources were T cells, B-cell-depleted T cells, or PBMCs; the material itself was cDNA or gDNA.

Germline CDR1 and CDR2: MDHEN and SYDVKM. The CDR3 is 16 residues long. V dropped 5 bases and J dropped 5; count of bases not matched to a gene: 8. In the original workflow: Nucleated cell counts were estimated from reference gene primer amplification. Clones were sequenced by immunoSEQ multiplex PCR, and TCRdb holds only the in-frame ones, with some missing. The DNA gave D and trimming, while V, J and clone size come from that table. The sample contains tens of thousands of clones, about nine tenths of which appear only once. The chain has TRBV28 and TRBJ2-7; TRBD2 matches 14 bases. Sequencing input: peripheral blood. This receptor was taken from a human donor in a cohort sampled during active COVID-19. The DNA of the CDR3 is TGTGCCAGCAGTATCGGACTAGCGGGGGGTGTCGACGAGCAGTACTTC. Protein: CASSIGLAGGVDEQYF.